Listed below are T cell receptor beta chains from one sample, sequenced in a study of T cells in Graves' hyperthyroidism and ophthalmopathy. TCRdb reprocessed the multiplex PCR reads via MiXCR and lists one record per CDR3 protein. The sample includes approximately 510,000 distinct CDR3 sequences, about 20% of them seen just once. The material sequenced was blood. These receptors were collected from a man between 18 and 29 years old with Graves' hyperthyroidism. The CDR3 runs from the conserved cysteine through the conserved F or W. The order of the fields is V gene, clone size, J gene, D gene, CDR3 DNA, CDR3 protein. The D gene is left open where the match is weak. Rows may omit the clone size; those that give it use once, few, many or a size class.

V gene: TRBV12-3/TRBV12-4; clone size: once; J gene: TRBJ2-5; D gene: -; CDR3 DNA: TGTGCCAGCAGTTTATGGGTAGAGACCCAGTACTTC; CDR3 protein: CASSLWVETQYF
V gene: TRBV12-3/TRBV12-4; clone size: many; J gene: TRBJ2-7; D gene: -; CDR3 DNA: TGTGCCAGCAGCCCTCGGGGTGGCATGGGCTACGAGCAGTACTTC; CDR3 protein: CASSPRGGMGYEQYF
V gene: TRBV12-3/TRBV12-4; clone size: many; J gene: TRBJ1-1; D gene: -; CDR3 DNA: TGTGCCAGCAGTTTAGGAAAGGGGAGGACTGAAGCTTTCTTT; CDR3 protein: CASSLGKGRTEAFF
V gene: TRBV6-2/TRBV6-3; clone size: -; J gene: TRBJ1-1; D gene: -; CDR3 DNA: TGTGCCAGCAGTCGATTTGTGAACACTGAAGCTTTCTTT; CDR3 protein: CASSRFVNTEAFF
V gene: TRBV6-5; clone size: -; J gene: TRBJ2-4; D gene: -; CDR3 DNA: TGTGCCAGCAGTTACGCCAGGGAAGGGTTGGCCAAAAACATTCAGTACTTC; CDR3 protein: CASSYAREGLAKNIQYF
V gene: TRBV30; clone size: few; J gene: TRBJ2-7; D gene: -; CDR3 DNA: TGTGCCTGGAGTAGTGGCAGTCCTCCCTACGAGCAGTACTTC; CDR3 protein: CAWSSGSPPYEQYF
V gene: TRBV5-1; clone size: -; J gene: TRBJ2-7; D gene: TRBD2; CDR3 DNA: TGCGCCAGCAGGGGAGCGGGAGGCTCCTACGAGCAGTACTTC; CDR3 protein: CASRGAGGSYEQYF
V gene: TRBV11-1; clone size: -; J gene: TRBJ2-7; D gene: -; CDR3 DNA: TGTGCCAGCAGCTTAGGGGCAAGCCTCCTAAGCTACGAGCAGTACTTC; CDR3 protein: CASSLGASLLSYEQYF
V gene: TRBV6-1; clone size: -; J gene: TRBJ2-7; D gene: TRBD2; CDR3 DNA: TGTGCCAGCAGTGAAACTAGCGGGGGGGCAAACTACGAGCAGTACTTC; CDR3 protein: CASSETSGGANYEQYF
V gene: TRBV7-2; clone size: few; J gene: TRBJ1-1; D gene: -; CDR3 DNA: TGTGCCAGCAGCCTTAGGCCTCCTCGGAACACTGAAGCTTTCTTT; CDR3 protein: CASSLRPPRNTEAFF
V gene: TRBV5-1; clone size: -; J gene: TRBJ1-2; D gene: -; CDR3 DNA: TGCGCCAGCAGCTTGTACCCTGGGGGCAACAACTATGGCTACACCTTC; CDR3 protein: CASSLYPGGNNYGYTF
V gene: TRBV6-9; clone size: many; J gene: TRBJ1-5; D gene: -; CDR3 DNA: TGTGCCAGCAGTAAGAGGCCGGGTCTTAATCAGCCCCAGCATTTT; CDR3 protein: CASSKRPGLNQPQHF
V gene: TRBV29-1; clone size: many; J gene: TRBJ2-7; D gene: -; CDR3 DNA: TGCAGCGTTCTCGTGTACAGGAACTCCTACGAGCAGTACTTC; CDR3 protein: CSVLVYRNSYEQYF
V gene: TRBV30; clone size: many; J gene: TRBJ2-6; D gene: TRBD2; CDR3 DNA: TGTGCCTGGAGTGCCTTTTTCGGGGGGAGCTCTGGGGCCAACGTCCTGACTTTC; CDR3 protein: CAWSAFFGGSSGANVLTF
V gene: TRBV28; clone size: once; J gene: TRBJ1-5; D gene: TRBD1; CDR3 DNA: TGTGCCAGCAGCGCGGGACAGGGGAGATATCAGCCCCAGCATTTT; CDR3 protein: CASSAGQGRYQPQHF